What follows are 26 T cell receptor beta chains derived from one specimen sequenced in a study of post-analysis software for immune sequencing data. General study findings and limits: Controls had lower frequencies than patients of 4 or 5 TRBV segments, which included TRBV5-6, TRBV5-1 and TRBV20-1.

Unique molecular identifiers tagged the TCR beta cDNA libraries. TCRdb independently ran MiXCR on the PCR reads; one entry per CDR3 protein. The repertoire includes about 800,000 distinct CDR3 sequences, less than 35% of them detected once, and roughly 0.57% sits in the top ten. No antigen has been assigned to these receptors. Sample: blood. The receptor source for this set is a girl aged 10-17 years with multiple sclerosis.

The chain couples TRBV6-4 to TRBJ2-3, with D maybe TRBD1 (5 bases). The ends were cut back, 3 bases at V and 1 base at J, with 5 bases in the middle. CDR1 and CDR2 from the germline V gene are MRHNA and SNTAGT. The CDR3 has 13 residues. The CDR3 nucleotides are TGTGCCAGCAGTGAACAGGGCACAGATACGCAGTATTTT. This codes for CASSEQGTDTQYF.

This chain connects TRBV29-1 to TRBJ2-1; 11 bases are shared with TRBD1. The end of the DNA is better explained by TRBJ2-7, so the J call may be wrong. The CDR3 is made up of 11 amino acids. From germline, CDR1 is SQVTM and CDR2 ANQGSEA. CDR3 in DNA: TGCAGCGCTGGGACAGGGGGCGAGCAGTACTTC. Residues: CSAGTGGEQYF.

This clonotype was found many times. The rearrangement uses TRBV5-1 and TRBJ2-1; D is uncertain. Germline CDR1 SGHRS, CDR2 YFSETQ. The CDR3 is 12 amino acids. Trimming pared 0 bases from V and 6 bases from J, leaving 4 bases between. CDR3 nucleotides: TGCGCCAGCAGCTTGGATATCAATGAGCAGTTCTTC. Its translation is CASSLDINEQFF.

The chain combines TRBV4-3 with TRBJ2-5, with TRBD1 as a possible D gene (6 bases). The end of the DNA is better explained by TRBJ2-7, so the J call may be wrong. This CDR3 is built from 14 residues. Germline CDR1 reads LGHNA; CDR2 reads YSLEER. Written as DNA, the CDR3 is TGCGCCAGCAGCCCGGATCGGACAGCATACGAGCAGTACTTC. As protein: CASSPDRTAYEQYF.

V and J are TRBV7-2 and TRBJ2-3; 8 bases match TRBD2. The CDR3 length is 16 residues. From germline, CDR1 is SGHTA and CDR2 FQGNSA. With 5 bases clipped from V and 3 bases from J, the junction kept 10 bases outside the gene matches. Here the CDR3 reads CASSRSRGGPTDTQYF. CDR3 bases: TGTGCCAGCAGCCGTTCCCGGGGGGGCCCAACAGATACGCAGTATTTT.

The V call is TRBV7-2, the J call TRBJ2-4, with D unclear. The V end was cut by 5 bases, the J end by 3 bases, with 17 bases between. This CDR3 is 16 amino acids long. The germline V gene encodes CDR1 SGHTA and CDR2 FQGNSA. In DNA, the CDR3 is TGTGCCAGCAGCCCTGACACGGCAGTGGGCAAAAACATTCAGTACTTC. Its protein is CASSPDTAVGKNIQYF.

This sequence joins TRBV7-2 and TRBJ1-1; no clear D. Between the trimmed V and J ends, which lost 5 bases and 0 bases, there was a span of 13 bases. The CDR3 is made up of 15 amino acids. The V gene's germline CDR1 is SGHTA and CDR2 FQGNSA. DNA for the CDR3: TGTGCCAGCAGCACTTACGGACGGCTGAACACTGAAGCTTTCTTT. Residues: CASSTYGRLNTEAFF. Full variable domain (rest looked up from reference TRBV7-2 and TRBJ1-1): GAGVSQSPSNKVTEKGKDVELRCDPISGHTALYWYRQSLGQGLEFLIYFQGNSAPDKSGLPSDRFSAERTGGSVSTLTIQRTQQEDSAVYLCASSTYGRLNTEAFFGQGTRLTVV.

The rearrangement links TRBV28 to TRBJ2-5; 8 nucleotides match TRBD1. The end of the DNA aligns better with TRBJ2-7, so the J call may be wrong. The CDR3 has 15 amino acids. Germline V gives CDR1 MDHEN, CDR2 SYDVKM. The CDR3 bases are TGTGCCAGCAGTACTCCGACCGGGACAGGCTACGAGCAGTACTTC. Residues: CASSTPTGTGYEQYF.

This clonotype was picked up a small number of times. This rearrangement joins TRBV18 to TRBJ2-3; no clear D. CDR1 KGHSH and CDR2 LQKENI come from the germline V gene. This CDR3 region has 17 residues. Trimming removed 3 bases at V and 2 bases at J, with 18 bases between. CDR3 region: CASSPTLGSQHTDTQYF. The CDR3 region has the DNA TGTGCCAGCTCACCCACCCTGGGCAGCCAGCACACAGATACGCAGTATTTT.

This clonotype was picked up many times. The chain recombines TRBV12-3 or TRBV12-4 with TRBJ2-1; D might be TRBD2 (6 bases). V shed 6 bases and J shed 7 bases, with 13 bases lying between them. CDR3 length equals 13 residues. The CDR3: CASSRYRGNEQFF. In DNA form, the CDR3 reads TGTGCCAGCAGCCGTTATCGGGGGAATGAGCAGTTCTTC.

This clonotype has at least ten counts. This chain connects TRBV6-2 or TRBV6-3 to TRBJ2-4; 10 nucleotides line up with TRBD2. Germline V gene lookup returns CDR1 MNHEY and CDR2 SVGEGT. The junction had 23 bases not matched to a gene; V was cut back by 6 bases and J by 3 bases. This CDR3 has 21 amino acids. CDR3 protein: CASSWVESEAGGPEVKNIQYF. The DNA of the CDR3 is TGTGCCAGCAGCTGGGTCGAATCAGAAGCGGGAGGGCCAGAGGTCAAAAACATTCAGTACTTC.

This clonotype was observed a few times. As DNA, the CDR3 is TGTGCCAGCAGCAAAACAATATCGGGTGGACAGGCTGGGGCCAACGTCCTGACTTTC. This translates into CASSKTISGGQAGANVLTF. This chain connects TRBV6-1 to TRBJ2-6; 7 bases are a match to TRBD1. Unmatched junction bases numbered 16, after V lost 6 bases and J lost 2 bases. CDR3 length: 19 amino acids. Germline assignment: CDR1 MNHNS and CDR2 SASEGT.

This sequence joins TRBV5-1 and TRBJ2-1; 7 bases line up with TRBD2. There are 16 residues in the CDR3. CDR1 and CDR2 from the germline V gene are SGHRS and YFSETQ. The J segment lost 8 bases and the V segment lost 3 bases, leaving 14 bases of the junction unmatched. The CDR3 spells CASSSELAPRGDEQFF. CDR3 nucleotides: TGCGCCAGCAGCTCTGAACTAGCGCCAAGGGGAGATGAGCAGTTCTTC. Drawing the rest from reference TRBV5-1 and TRBJ2-1, the complete variable domain is KAGVTQTPRYLIKTRGQQVTLSCSPISGHRSVSWYQQTPGQGLQFLFEYFSETQRNKGNFPGRFSGRQFSNSRSEMNVSTLELGDSALYLCASSSELAPRGDEQFFGPGTRLTVL.

The chain combines TRBV7-9 with TRBJ2-5; D possibly corresponds to TRBD2 (6 bases). The CDR3 runs 12 residues. Trimming removed 5 bases at V and 4 bases at J, with 8 bases between. CDR1 and CDR2 from the germline V gene are SEHNR and FQNEAQ (reference sequence). In nucleotides, the CDR3 is TGTGCCAGCAGCGGGGGGAGAGAGACCCAGTACTTC. Amino acid sequence: CASSGGRETQYF.

The chain is built from TRBV20-1 and TRBJ1-5; D unclear. Trimming cost V 2 bases and J 0 bases, with 5 bases left between them. Germline assignment: CDR1 DFQATT and CDR2 SNEGSKA (reference sequence). This CDR3 is built from 13 residues. CDR3 nucleotide sequence: TGCAGTGCTAGACTCTATAGCAATCAGCCCCAGCATTTT. It codes for CSARLYSNQPQHF.

V is TRBV24-1 and J is TRBJ2-1; D is perhaps TRBD2 (5 bases). Trimming cost V 8 bases and J 6 bases, with 10 bases left between them. CDR3 length: 12 amino acids. Looked up from germline, CDR1 is KGHDR and CDR2 is SFDVKD. The CDR3 coding sequence is TGTGCCACCACGGGCGGGTGCAATGAGCAGTTCTTC. Its translation: CATTGGCNEQFF.

This clonotype has only a few counts. V usage is TRBV28 and J usage is TRBJ1-5, with a possible D match to TRBD1 (5 bases). V lost 6 bases to trimming and J lost 5 bases, with 11 bases between them. Germline V gene data show CDR1 as MDHEN and CDR2 as SYDVKM. The length of the CDR3 is 13 residues. As DNA, the CDR3 is TGTGCCAGCAGCGACAGAGTCTATCAGCCCCAGCATTTT. Protein: CASSDRVYQPQHF.

V and J are TRBV2 and TRBJ1-4; D call uncertain. From germline, CDR1 is SNHLY and CDR2 FYNNEI. The CDR3 consists of 14 residues. V lost 2 bases to trimming and J lost 2 bases, with 6 bases between them. The CDR3 DNA is TGTGCCAGCAGTGAACGGAGCACTAATGAAAAACTGTTTTTT. Translating it yields CASSERSTNEKLFF.

For this clonotype: At one end the junction does not follow the germline gene, possibly because of a read error. V and J are TRBV7-9 and TRBJ1-4; unclear D gene. This CDR3 is built from 14 residues. Germline assignment: CDR1 SEHNR and CDR2 FQNEAQ (reference sequence). The CDR3 DNA is TGTGCCAGCAGCTTAGGGGAATTGGGCGAAAAACAGTTTTTT. Protein sequence: CASSLGELGEKQFF.

This clonotype was counted only a few times. The genes are TRBV3-1 and TRBJ1-6; D might be TRBD1 (6 bases). Trimming cost V 2 bases and J 0 bases, with 11 bases left between them. The CDR3 is made up of 17 amino acids. Germline V gene sequence: CDR1 LGHDT, CDR2 YNNKEL (reference sequence). This chain's CDR3 is CASSQIRGSSYNSPLHF. In DNA, the CDR3 is TGTGCCAGCAGCCAAATAAGGGGGAGCTCCTATAATTCACCCCTCCACTTT.

The chain carries TRBV20-1 and TRBJ2-7; no reliable D call. The CDR3 extends over 15 amino acids. Germline V gene lookup returns CDR1 DFQATT and CDR2 SNEGSKA (reference sequence). V gave up 0 bases and J gave up 2 bases, with 14 bases separating them. Written as DNA, the CDR3 is TGCAGTGCTAGAGATCACCGGACGCCACCCTACGAGCAGTACTTC. Its translation is CSARDHRTPPYEQYF.

This clonotype was found a few times. The CDR3 nucleotides read TGTGCCAGCAGCCCAAGGACGGGGATCCAAAACATTCAGTACTTC. It translates to CASSPRTGIQNIQYF. V and J are TRBV3-1 and TRBJ2-4; possibly TRBD2 for D (5 bases). This CDR3 comprises 15 residues. The V and J ends lost 4 bases and 5 bases respectively, with 15 bases between them. Germline CDR1 LGHDT, CDR2 YNNKEL (reference sequence).

The sample holds a few counts of this clonotype. This chain links TRBV7-9 with TRBJ2-7; perhaps TRBD2 as D (5 bases). The CDR3 covers 16 residues. Germline loops: CDR1 SEHNR, CDR2 FQNEAQ (reference sequence). V lost 1 base and J lost 5, with 18 bases in between. Here the CDR3 reads CASSLDGGPREDEQYF. CDR3 nucleotide sequence: TGTGCCAGCAGCTTAGATGGCGGGCCCCGAGAAGACGAGCAGTACTTC.

V usage is TRBV4-1 and J usage is TRBJ1-5; tentative D call: TRBD1 (5 bases). CDR3 length equals 15 residues. The V gene's germline CDR1 is MGHRA and CDR2 YSYEKL. V was clipped by 0 bases and J by 4 bases, with 10 bases between them. This chain's CDR3 is CASSQDPGRNQPQHF. The CDR3 nucleotides read TGCGCCAGCAGCCAAGATCCAGGGCGGAATCAGCCCCAGCATTTT.

The chain is built from TRBV20-1 and TRBJ2-3; TRBD2 agrees at 9 bases. V lost 2 bases, J lost 3 bases, and 15 bases stayed unmatched. This CDR3 spans 18 amino acids. Germline V gives CDR1 DFQATT, CDR2 SNEGSKA (reference sequence). The CDR3 DNA is TGCAGTGCTAGAAGTTTCGTGGGTAGCGGGAGTCGAACAGATACGCAGTATTTT. Encoded protein: CSARSFVGSGSRTDTQYF.

The V gene is TRBV3-1, the J gene TRBJ1-5, with 10 bases aligning to TRBD1. The V segment lost 4 bases and the J segment 3 bases; nucleotides outside the gene matches: 3. Germline CDR1 and CDR2: LGHDT and YNNKEL (reference sequence). The CDR3 consists of 15 residues. The CDR3 here is CASSPDRGPNQPQHF. CDR3 DNA sequence: TGTGCCAGCAGCCCCGACAGGGGGCCCAATCAGCCCCAGCATTTT.